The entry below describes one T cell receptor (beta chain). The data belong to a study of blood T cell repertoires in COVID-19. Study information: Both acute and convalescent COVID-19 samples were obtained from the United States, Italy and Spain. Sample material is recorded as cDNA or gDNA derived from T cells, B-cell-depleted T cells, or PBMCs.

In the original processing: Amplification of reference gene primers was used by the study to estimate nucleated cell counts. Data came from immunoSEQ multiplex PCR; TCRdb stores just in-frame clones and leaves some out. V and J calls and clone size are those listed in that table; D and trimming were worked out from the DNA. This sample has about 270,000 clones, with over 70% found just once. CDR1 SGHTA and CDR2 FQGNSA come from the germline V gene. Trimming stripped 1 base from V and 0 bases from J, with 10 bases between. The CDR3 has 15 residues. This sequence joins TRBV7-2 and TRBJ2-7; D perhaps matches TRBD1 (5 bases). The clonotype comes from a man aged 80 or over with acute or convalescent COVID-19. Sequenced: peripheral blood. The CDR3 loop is CASSLVDTGSYEQYF. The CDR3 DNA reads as TGTGCCAGCAGCTTAGTGGACACAGGCTCCTACGAGCAGTACTTC.